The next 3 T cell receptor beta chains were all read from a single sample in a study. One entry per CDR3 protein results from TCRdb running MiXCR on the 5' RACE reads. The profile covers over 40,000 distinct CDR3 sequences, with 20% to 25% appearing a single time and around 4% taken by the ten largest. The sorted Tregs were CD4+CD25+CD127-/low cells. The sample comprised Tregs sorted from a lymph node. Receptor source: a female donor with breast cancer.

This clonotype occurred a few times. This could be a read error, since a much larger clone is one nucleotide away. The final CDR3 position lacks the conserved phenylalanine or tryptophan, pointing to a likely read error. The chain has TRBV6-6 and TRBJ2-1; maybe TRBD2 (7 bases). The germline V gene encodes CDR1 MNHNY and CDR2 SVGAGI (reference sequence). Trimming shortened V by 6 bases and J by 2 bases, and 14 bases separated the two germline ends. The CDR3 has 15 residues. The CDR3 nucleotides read TGTGCCAGCAGGGGGGAGGGGGGCCCCTACAATGAGCAGTTCCTC. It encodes CASRGEGGPYNEQFL.

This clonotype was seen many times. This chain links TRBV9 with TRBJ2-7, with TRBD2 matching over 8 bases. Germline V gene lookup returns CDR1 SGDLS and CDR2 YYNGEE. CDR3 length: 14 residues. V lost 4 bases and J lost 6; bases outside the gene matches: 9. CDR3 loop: CASSLSSGKSEQYF. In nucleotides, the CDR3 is TGTGCCAGCAGCCTAAGTAGCGGGAAGAGCGAGCAGTACTTC.

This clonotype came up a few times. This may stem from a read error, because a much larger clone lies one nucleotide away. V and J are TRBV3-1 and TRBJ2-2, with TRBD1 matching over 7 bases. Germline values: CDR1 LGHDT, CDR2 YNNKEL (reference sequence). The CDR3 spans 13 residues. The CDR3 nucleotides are TGTACCAGCAGCCAACAGGGGACCGGGGAGCTGTTTTTT. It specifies CTSSQQGTGELFF.